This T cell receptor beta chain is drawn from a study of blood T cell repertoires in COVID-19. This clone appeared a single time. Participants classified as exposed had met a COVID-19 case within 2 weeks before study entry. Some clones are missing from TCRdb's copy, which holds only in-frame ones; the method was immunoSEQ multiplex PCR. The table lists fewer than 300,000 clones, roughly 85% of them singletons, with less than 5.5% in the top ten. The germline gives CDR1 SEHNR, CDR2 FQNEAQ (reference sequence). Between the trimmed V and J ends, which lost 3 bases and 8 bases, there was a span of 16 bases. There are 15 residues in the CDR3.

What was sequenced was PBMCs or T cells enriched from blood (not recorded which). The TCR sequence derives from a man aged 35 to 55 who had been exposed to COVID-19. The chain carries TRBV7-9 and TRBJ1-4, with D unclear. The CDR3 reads CASSFMGSRGEKLFF. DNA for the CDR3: TGTGCCAGCAGCTTTATGGGTTCCCGAGGGGAAAAACTGTTTTTT. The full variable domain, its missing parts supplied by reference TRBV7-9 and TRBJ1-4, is DTGVSQNPRHKITKRGQNVTFRCDPISEHNRLYWYRQTLGQGPEFLTYFQNEAQLEKSRLLSDRFSAERPKGSFSTLEIQRTEQGDSAMYLCASSFMGSRGEKLFFGSGTQLSVL.